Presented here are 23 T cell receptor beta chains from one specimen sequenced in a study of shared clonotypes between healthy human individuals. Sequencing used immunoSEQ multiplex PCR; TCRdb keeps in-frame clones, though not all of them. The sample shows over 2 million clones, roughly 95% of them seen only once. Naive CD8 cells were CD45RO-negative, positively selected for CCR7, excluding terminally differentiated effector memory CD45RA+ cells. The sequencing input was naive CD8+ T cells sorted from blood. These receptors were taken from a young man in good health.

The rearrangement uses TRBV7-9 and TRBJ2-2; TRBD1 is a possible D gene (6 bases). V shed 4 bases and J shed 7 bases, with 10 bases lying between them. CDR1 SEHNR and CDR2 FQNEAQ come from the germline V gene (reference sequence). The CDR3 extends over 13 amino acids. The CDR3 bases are TGTGCCAGCAGCTGGGGGACAAACGGGGAGCTGTTTTTT. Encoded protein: CASSWGTNGELFF.

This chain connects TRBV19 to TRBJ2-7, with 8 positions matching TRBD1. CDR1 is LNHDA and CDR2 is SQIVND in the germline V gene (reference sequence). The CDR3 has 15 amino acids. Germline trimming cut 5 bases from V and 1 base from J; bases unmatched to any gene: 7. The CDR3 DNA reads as TGTGCCAGTAGTGTCGGACAGGGTTTATCCTACGAGCAGTACTTC. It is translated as CASSVGQGLSYEQYF.

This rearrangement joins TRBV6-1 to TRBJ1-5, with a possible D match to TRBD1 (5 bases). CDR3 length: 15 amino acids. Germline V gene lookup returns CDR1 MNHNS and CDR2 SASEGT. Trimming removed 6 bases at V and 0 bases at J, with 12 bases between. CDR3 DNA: TGTGCCAGCAGAAACCCAGGGATTAGCAATCAGCCCCAGCATTTT. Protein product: CASRNPGISNQPQHF.

In DNA, the CDR3 is TGCGCCAGCAGCCAAGTGGGTTGGGGGGGGACCCAAGAGACCCAGTACTTC. This gives the protein CASSQVGWGGTQETQYF. The chain uses TRBV4-1 and TRBJ2-5, with TRBD2 matching over 7 bases. This CDR3 contains 17 residues. The V gene's germline CDR1 is MGHRA and CDR2 YSYEKL. V dropped 1 base and J dropped 1; count of bases not matched to a gene: 9.

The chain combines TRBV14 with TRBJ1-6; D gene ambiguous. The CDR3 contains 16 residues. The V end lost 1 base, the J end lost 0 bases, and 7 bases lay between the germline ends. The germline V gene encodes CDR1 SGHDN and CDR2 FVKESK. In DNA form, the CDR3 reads TGTGCCAGCAGCCAAGGGACTAGCTCCTATAATTCACCCCTCCACTTT. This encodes CASSQGTSSYNSPLHF. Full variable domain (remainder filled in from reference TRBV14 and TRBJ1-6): EAGVTQFPSHSVIEKGQTVTLRCDPISGHDNLYWYRRVMGKEIKFLLHFVKESKQDESGMPNNRFLAERTGGTYSTLKVQPAELEDSGVYFCASSQGTSSYNSPLHFGNGTRLTVT.

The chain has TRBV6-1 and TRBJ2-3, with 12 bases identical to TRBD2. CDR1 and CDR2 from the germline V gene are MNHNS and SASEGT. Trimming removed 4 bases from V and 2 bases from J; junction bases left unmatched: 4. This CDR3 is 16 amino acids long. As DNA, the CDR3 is TGTGCCAGCAGTGTACTAGCGGGGGGACCCACAGATACGCAGTATTTT. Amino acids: CASSVLAGGPTDTQYF.

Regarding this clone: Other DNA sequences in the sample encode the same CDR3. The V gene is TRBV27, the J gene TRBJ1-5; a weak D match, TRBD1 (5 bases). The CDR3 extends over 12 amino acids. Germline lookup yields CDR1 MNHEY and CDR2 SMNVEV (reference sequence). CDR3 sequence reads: CASGQGNQPQHF. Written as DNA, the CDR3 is TGTGCTTCGGGGCAGGGAAATCAGCCCCAGCATTTT.

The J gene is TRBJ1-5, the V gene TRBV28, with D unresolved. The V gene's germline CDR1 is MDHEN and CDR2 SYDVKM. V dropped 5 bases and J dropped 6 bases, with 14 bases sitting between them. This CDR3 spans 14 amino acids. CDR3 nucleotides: TGTGCCAGCAGTGCCGCAGGAGGAAGTCAGCCCCAGCATTTT. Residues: CASSAAGGSQPQHF.

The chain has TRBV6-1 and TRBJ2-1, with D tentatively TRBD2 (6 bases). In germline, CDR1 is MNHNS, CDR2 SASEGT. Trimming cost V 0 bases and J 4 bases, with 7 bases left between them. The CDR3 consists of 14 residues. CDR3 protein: CASSEAEGYNEQFF. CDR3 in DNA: TGTGCCAGCAGTGAAGCGGAGGGTTACAATGAGCAGTTCTTC.

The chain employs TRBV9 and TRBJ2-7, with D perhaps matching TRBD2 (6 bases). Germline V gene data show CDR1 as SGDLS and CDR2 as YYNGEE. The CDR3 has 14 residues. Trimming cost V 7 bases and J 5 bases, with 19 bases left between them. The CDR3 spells CASGGSGAPNEQYF. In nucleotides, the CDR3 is TGTGCCAGCGGGGGTAGCGGAGCCCCCAACGAGCAGTACTTC. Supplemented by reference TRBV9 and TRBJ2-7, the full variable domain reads DSGVTQTPKHLITATGQRVTLRCSPRSGDLSVYWYQQSLDQGLQFLIQYYNGEERAKGNILERFSAQQFPDLHSELNLSSLELGDSALYFCASGGSGAPNEQYFGPGTRLTVT.

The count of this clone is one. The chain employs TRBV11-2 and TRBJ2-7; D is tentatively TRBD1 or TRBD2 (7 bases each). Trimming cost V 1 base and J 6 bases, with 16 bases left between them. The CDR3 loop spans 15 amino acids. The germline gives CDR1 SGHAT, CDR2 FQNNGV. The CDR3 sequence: CASSLAGGQAAEQYF. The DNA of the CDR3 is TGTGCCAGCAGCTTAGCGGGAGGACAGGCGGCCGAGCAGTACTTC. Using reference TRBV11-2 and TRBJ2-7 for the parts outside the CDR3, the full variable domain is EAGVAQSPRYKIIEKRQSVAFWCNPISGHATLYWYQQILGQGPKLLIQFQNNGVVDDSQLPKDRFSAERLKGVDSTLKIQPAKLEDSAVYLCASSLAGGQAAEQYFGPGTRLTVT.

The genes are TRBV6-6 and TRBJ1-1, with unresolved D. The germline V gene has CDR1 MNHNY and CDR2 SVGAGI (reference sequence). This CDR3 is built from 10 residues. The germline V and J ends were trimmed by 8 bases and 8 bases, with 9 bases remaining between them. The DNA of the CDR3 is TGTGCCAGCCTGGGTATGGAAGCTTTCTTT. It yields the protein CASLGMEAFF.

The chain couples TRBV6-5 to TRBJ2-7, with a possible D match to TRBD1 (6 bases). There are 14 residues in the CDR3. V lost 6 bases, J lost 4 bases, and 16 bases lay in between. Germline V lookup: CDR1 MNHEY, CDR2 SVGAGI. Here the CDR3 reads CASRQGSQWYEQYF. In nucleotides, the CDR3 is TGTGCCAGCAGACAGGGTTCGCAGTGGTACGAGCAGTACTTC.

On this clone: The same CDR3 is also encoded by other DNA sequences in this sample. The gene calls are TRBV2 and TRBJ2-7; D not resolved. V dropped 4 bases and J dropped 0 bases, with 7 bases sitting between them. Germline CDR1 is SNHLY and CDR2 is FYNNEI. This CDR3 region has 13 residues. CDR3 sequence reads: CASSGGLSYEQYF. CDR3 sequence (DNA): TGTGCCAGCAGTGGAGGCCTCTCCTACGAGCAGTACTTC.

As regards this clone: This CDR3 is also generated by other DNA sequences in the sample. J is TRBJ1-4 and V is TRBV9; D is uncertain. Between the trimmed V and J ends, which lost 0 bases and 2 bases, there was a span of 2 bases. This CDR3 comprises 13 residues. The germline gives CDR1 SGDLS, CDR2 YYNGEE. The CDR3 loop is CASSVGTNEKLFF. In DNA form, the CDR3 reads TGTGCCAGCAGCGTAGGGACTAATGAAAAACTGTTTTTT. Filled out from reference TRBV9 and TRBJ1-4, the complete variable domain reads DSGVTQTPKHLITATGQRVTLRCSPRSGDLSVYWYQQSLDQGLQFLIQYYNGEERAKGNILERFSAQQFPDLHSELNLSSLELGDSALYFCASSVGTNEKLFFGSGTQLSVL.

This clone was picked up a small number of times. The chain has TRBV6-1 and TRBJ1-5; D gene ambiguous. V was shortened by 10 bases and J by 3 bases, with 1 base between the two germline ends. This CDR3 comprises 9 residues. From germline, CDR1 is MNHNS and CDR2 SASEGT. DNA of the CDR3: TGTGCCACCAATCAGCCCCAGCATTTT. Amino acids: CATNQPQHF.

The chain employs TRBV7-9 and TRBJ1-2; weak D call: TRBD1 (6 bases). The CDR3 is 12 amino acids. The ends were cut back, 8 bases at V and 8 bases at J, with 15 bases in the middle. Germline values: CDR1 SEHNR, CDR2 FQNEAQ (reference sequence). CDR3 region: CASAEGGRGYTF. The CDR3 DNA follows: TGTGCCAGCGCCGAGGGGGGTAGAGGCTACACCTTC. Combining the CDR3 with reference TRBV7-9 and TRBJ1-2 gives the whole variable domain DTGVSQNPRHKITKRGQNVTFRCDPISEHNRLYWYRQTLGQGPEFLTYFQNEAQLEKSRLLSDRFSAERPKGSFSTLEIQRTEQGDSAMYLCASAEGGRGYTFGSGTRLTVV.

Here the CDR3 reads CASSLWDRDNELFF. CDR3 DNA sequence: TGTGCCAGCAGCTTGTGGGACAGGGACAATGAGCTTTTCTTC. This chain links TRBV5-6 with TRBJ2-1; 9 positions agree with TRBD1. Germline CDR1 and CDR2: SGHDT and YYEEEE. This CDR3 is 14 amino acids long. Unmatched junction bases numbered 12, after V lost 1 base and J lost 16 bases.

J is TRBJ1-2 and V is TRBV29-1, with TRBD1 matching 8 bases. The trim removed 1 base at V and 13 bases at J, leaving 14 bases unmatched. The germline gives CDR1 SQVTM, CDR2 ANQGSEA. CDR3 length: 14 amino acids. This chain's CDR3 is CSVEALGAGGEGTF. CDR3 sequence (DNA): TGCAGCGTTGAAGCCCTGGGCGCAGGGGGCGAGGGCACCTTC.

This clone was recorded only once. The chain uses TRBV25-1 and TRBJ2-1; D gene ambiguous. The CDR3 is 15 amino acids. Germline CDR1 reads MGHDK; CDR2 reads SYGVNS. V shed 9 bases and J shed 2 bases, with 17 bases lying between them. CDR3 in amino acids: CASTPKGKAYNEQFF. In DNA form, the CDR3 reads TGTGCCAGTACCCCTAAAGGGAAAGCCTACAATGAGCAGTTCTTC.

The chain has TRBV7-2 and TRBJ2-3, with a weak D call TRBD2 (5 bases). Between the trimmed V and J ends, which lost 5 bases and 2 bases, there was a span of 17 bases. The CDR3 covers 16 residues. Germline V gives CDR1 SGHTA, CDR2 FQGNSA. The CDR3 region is CASSPEADAFTDTQYF. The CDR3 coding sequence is TGTGCCAGCAGCCCGGAAGCGGACGCCTTCACAGATACGCAGTATTTT.

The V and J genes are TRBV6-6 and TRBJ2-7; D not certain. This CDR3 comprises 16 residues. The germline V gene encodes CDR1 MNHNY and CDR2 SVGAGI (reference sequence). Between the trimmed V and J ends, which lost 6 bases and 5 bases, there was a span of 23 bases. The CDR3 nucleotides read TGTGCCAGCAGCCCCACCCGATGGGGTGGGGTGAACGAGCAGTACTTC. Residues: CASSPTRWGGVNEQYF.

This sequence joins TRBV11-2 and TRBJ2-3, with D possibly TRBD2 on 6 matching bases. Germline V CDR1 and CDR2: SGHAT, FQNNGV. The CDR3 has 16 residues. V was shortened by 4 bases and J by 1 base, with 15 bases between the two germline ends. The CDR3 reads CASSSGTYSGTDTQYF. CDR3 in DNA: TGTGCCAGCAGCTCCGGGACTTACAGTGGCACAGATACGCAGTATTTT. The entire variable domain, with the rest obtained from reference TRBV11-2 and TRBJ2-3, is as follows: EAGVAQSPRYKIIEKRQSVAFWCNPISGHATLYWYQQILGQGPKLLIQFQNNGVVDDSQLPKDRFSAERLKGVDSTLKIQPAKLEDSAVYLCASSSGTYSGTDTQYFGPGTRLTVL.